This T cell receptor (beta chain) was identified during a study of regulatory T cells in long-lasting Graves disease. V was pared by 2 bases and J by 1 base, with 4 bases of the junction left unmatched. Germline V gene lookup returns CDR1 SQVTM and CDR2 ANQGSEA. CDR3 length equals 16 residues. This clonotype was recorded a few times. The time point: newly diagnosed GD, antithyroid drugs for less than 3 months. The TCR library used RNA extracted from PBMCs. The authors built TCR beta libraries using iRepertoire HTBI primers and Arm-PCR of CDR3 regions. MiXCR was run by TCRdb on the multiplex PCR reads, yielding one entry per CDR3 protein. The table includes approximately 470,000 distinct CDR3 sequences, 15% to 20% detected once. The same data also went into a second study, on T cells in Graves' hyperthyroidism and ophthalmopathy. That report notes: Reasons for excluding patients were uncontrolled infection, other autoimmune disease, pregnancy or lactation. Diagnoses rested on clinical symptoms, serum thyroxine and TRAb, thyroid ultrasound and orbital computed tomography. RT-PCR in the first round (using the HTBI primer set) targeted the TCR CDR3. Researchers found most expanded thyroid clonotypes above 0.001 in blood as well.

This rearrangement joins TRBV29-1 to TRBJ2-2, with 10 nucleotides matching TRBD2. This specimen was peripheral blood mononuclear cells (PBMCs), taken at new diagnosis, from a patient treated with antithyroid drugs. The receptor comes from a man in his forties with Graves disease. The CDR3 region is CSVERASGRNTGELFF. CDR3 DNA: TGCAGCGTTGAAAGGGCTAGCGGGAGGAACACCGGGGAGCTGTTTTTT.